Each of the 27 T cell receptor beta chains below was sequenced from the same sample in a study of T cell changes during pregnancy in multiple sclerosis. Using immunoSEQ multiplex PCR, the repertoire was profiled, and TCRdb retains in-frame clones only, with some absent. The table includes under 70,000 clones, about 90% detected once. This specimen was peripheral blood, taken in the third trimester of pregnancy. The receptors shown here come from a female donor in good health, enrolled as a control in a pregnancy study.

The rearrangement joins TRBV4-2 to TRBJ1-5, with 7 bases fitting TRBD1. CDR3 length: 15 residues. With 4 bases clipped from V and 1 base from J, the junction kept 4 bases outside the gene matches. In germline, CDR1 is LGHNA, CDR2 YNFKEQ. The CDR3 loop is CASSPRGLSNQPQHF. In DNA, the CDR3 is TGTGCCAGCAGCCCTAGGGGGCTAAGCAATCAGCCCCAGCATTTT.

The CDR3 DNA is TGTGCCAGCAGCGTTCAACTACGGGAGACCCAGTACTTC. Its protein product is CASSVQLRETQYF. The chain recombines TRBV9 with TRBJ2-5; D remains unclear. The CDR3 is 13 residues long. Germline values: CDR1 SGDLS, CDR2 YYNGEE. Between the trimmed V and J ends, which lost 2 bases and 5 bases, there was a span of 10 bases. The complete variable domain, with remaining parts taken from reference TRBV9 and TRBJ2-5, reads DSGVTQTPKHLITATGQRVTLRCSPRSGDLSVYWYQQSLDQGLQFLIQYYNGEERAKGNILERFSAQQFPDLHSELNLSSLELGDSALYFCASSVQLRETQYFGPGTRLLVL.

The chain is built from TRBV11-3 and TRBJ2-2; 10 nucleotides align to TRBD2. V lost 5 bases, J lost 3 bases, and 18 bases stayed unmatched. The CDR3 runs to 20 residues. From germline, CDR1 is SGHNT and CDR2 YENEEA. The CDR3 protein is CASSPGRTSGHPFYTGELFF. The CDR3 region has the DNA TGTGCCAGCAGCCCCGGTCGGACTAGCGGCCATCCTTTTTACACCGGGGAGCTGTTTTTT.

This clone was recorded only once. V gene TRBV4-3 combines with J gene TRBJ2-2; TRBD2 matches at 9 bases. This CDR3 has 19 residues. J lost 3 bases, V lost 1 base, and 12 bases had no gene match. Germline values: CDR1 LGHNA, CDR2 YSLEER. CDR3 sequence: CASSQVQGLAGYHTGELFF. The CDR3 DNA reads TGCGCCAGCAGCCAAGTTCAGGGGCTAGCGGGGTACCACACCGGGGAGCTGTTTTTT.

The J gene is TRBJ1-1, the V gene TRBV7-9, with TRBD1 identical over 8 bases. The CDR3 spans 16 residues. The junction had 6 bases not matched to a gene; V was cut back by 2 bases and J by 1 base. CDR1 and CDR2 from the germline V gene are SEHNR and FQNEAQ (reference sequence). The CDR3 sequence: CASSLFRGQGNTEAFF. The DNA for the CDR3 is TGTGCCAGCAGCTTATTCAGGGGGCAAGGGAACACTGAAGCTTTCTTT.

The count of this clone is one. The chain uses TRBV14 and TRBJ2-7; possible D gene TRBD1, 6 bases. Germline V lookup: CDR1 SGHDN, CDR2 FVKESK. With 1 base removed from V and 6 bases from J, the gap between germline ends came to 10 bases. The CDR3 is 13 residues long. The CDR3 nucleotides read TGTGCCAGCAGCCAAGTTGGGGGCCCCGAGCAGTACTTC. Protein: CASSQVGGPEQYF.

The chain combines TRBV18 with TRBJ2-1; TRBD1 aligns across 9 bases. CDR1 KGHSH and CDR2 LQKENI come from the germline V gene. The CDR3 loop spans 14 amino acids. The ends lost 5 bases at V and 7 bases at J; junction bases unmatched: 6. The CDR3 is CASSTFGTGNEQFF. The CDR3 coding sequence is TGTGCCAGCTCAACCTTCGGGACAGGGAATGAGCAGTTCTTC.

The chain has TRBV19 and TRBJ2-5; 7 bases are shared with TRBD1. Looked up from germline, CDR1 is LNHDA and CDR2 is SQIVND (reference sequence). The CDR3 covers 14 residues. V lost 6 bases, J lost 1 base, and 5 bases stayed unmatched. As DNA, the CDR3 is TGTGCCAGTAGGCCGGGACAGCTCCAAGAGACCCAGTACTTC. Encoded protein: CASRPGQLQETQYF.

This clone was picked up a small number of times. The chain joins TRBV10-2 to TRBJ1-1; 10 nucleotides align to TRBD1. This CDR3 has 12 residues. J was trimmed by 9 bases and V by 6 bases; bases with no gene match: 4. Germline-derived CDR1 and CDR2 are WSHSY and SAAADI. CDR3 sequence (DNA): TGCGCCAGCAGCGACAGGGGGCGCAAAGCTTTCTTT. It translates to CASSDRGRKAFF.

The V gene is TRBV2, the J gene TRBJ1-1; 8 bases are shared with TRBD1. Trimming at V came to 6 bases and at J to 5 bases, leaving 8 bases not matched to a gene. The CDR3 runs to 14 residues. Germline loops: CDR1 SNHLY, CDR2 FYNNEI. The CDR3 nucleotides read TGTGCCAGCAGCGACAGGGGAATGAGGACTGAAGCTTTCTTT. It encodes CASSDRGMRTEAFF.

The V and J genes are TRBV5-4 and TRBJ2-7; no reliable D call. The V end lost 0 bases, the J end lost 3 bases, and 4 bases lay between the germline ends. The germline V gene has CDR1 SGHNT and CDR2 YYREEE (reference sequence). The CDR3 is 12 residues long. DNA for the CDR3: TGTGCCAGCAGCTTGGACGGCTACGAGCAGTACTTC. Translation: CASSLDGYEQYF.

The genes are TRBV6-6 and TRBJ2-7; TRBD1 aligns across 8 bases. Per the germline V gene, CDR1 is MNHNY and CDR2 is SVGAGI (reference sequence). The CDR3 is 14 residues long. The trim removed 4 bases at V and 5 bases at J, leaving 7 bases unmatched. The CDR3 nucleotides are TGTGCCAGCAGTTTCGGACAGGGAAGCCACGAGCAGTACTTC. Protein: CASSFGQGSHEQYF.

The chain has TRBV6-1 and TRBJ2-1, with TRBD1 as a possible D gene (5 bases). V dropped 3 bases and J dropped 7 bases, with 10 bases sitting between them. Per the germline V gene, CDR1 is MNHNS and CDR2 is SASEGT. The CDR3 has 13 residues. The CDR3, as DNA: TGTGCCAGCAGTGACCACAGGAAAAATGAGCAGTTCTTC. Translating it yields CASSDHRKNEQFF.

The chain uses TRBV4-2 and TRBJ1-1; TRBD1 might be the D (5 bases). CDR3 length: 13 residues. Looked up from germline, CDR1 is LGHNA and CDR2 is YNFKEQ. The ends were cut back, 7 bases at V and 5 bases at J, with 14 bases in the middle. The CDR3 DNA reads as TGTGCCAGCATGCCAGGCCCAGGGACTGAAGCTTTCTTT. Translating it yields CASMPGPGTEAFF.

The V call is TRBV6-4, the J call TRBJ2-1, with 7 positions matching TRBD1. The junction had 6 bases not matched to a gene; V was cut back by 6 bases and J by 7 bases. CDR1 MRHNA and CDR2 SNTAGT come from the germline V gene. This CDR3 region has 13 residues. CDR3 in DNA: TGTGCCAGCAGAAGACAGGGAAGTAATGAGCAGTTCTTC. It encodes CASRRQGSNEQFF.

The chain recombines TRBV14 with TRBJ2-7; 13 nucleotides align to TRBD2. After removal of 4 bases from V and 3 bases from J, the junction contained 3 bases not matched to a gene. CDR1 and CDR2 from the germline V gene are SGHDN and FVKESK. The CDR3 is made up of 15 amino acids. The CDR3 DNA sequence: TGTGCCAGCAGCCGTGGGACTAGCGGGAACTACGAGCAGTACTTC. The encoded protein is CASSRGTSGNYEQYF.

This chain uses TRBV30 with TRBJ1-1; D possibly corresponds to TRBD1 (6 bases). CDR3 length: 14 residues. The germline CDR1 and CDR2 sequences are GTSNPN and SVGIG (reference sequence). V was trimmed by 5 bases and J by 3 bases, leaving 16 bases between them. CDR3 sequence: CAWGRVGGDTEAFF. The CDR3 region has the DNA TGTGCCTGGGGGAGGGTAGGGGGTGACACTGAAGCTTTCTTT.

The gene calls are TRBV6-5 and TRBJ1-3; 7 nucleotides agree with TRBD1. V gave up 4 bases and J gave up 7 bases; unmatched junction bases: 4. The CDR3 runs to 13 residues. In germline, CDR1 is MNHEY, CDR2 SVGAGI. The CDR3 sequence: CASSSQGENTIYF. CDR3 DNA sequence: TGTGCCAGCAGTTCGCAGGGGGAGAACACCATATATTTT.

This sequence joins TRBV7-9 and TRBJ2-7; D is perhaps TRBD2 (5 bases). The CDR3 is made up of 13 amino acids. The V end lost 3 bases, the J end lost 5 bases, and 11 bases lay between the germline ends. In germline, CDR1 is SEHNR, CDR2 FQNEAQ (reference sequence). DNA for the CDR3: TGTGCCAGCAGCTTTGGGAGAGGGAACGAGCAGTACTTC. Amino acids: CASSFGRGNEQYF.

This sequence joins TRBV14 and TRBJ1-2, with no clear D. The CDR3 consists of 13 residues. Germline V gene lookup returns CDR1 SGHDN and CDR2 FVKESK. V lost 2 bases and J lost 5, with 9 bases in between. CDR3 residues: CASSQLQLYGYTF. The CDR3 coding sequence is TGTGCCAGCAGCCAATTACAGTTATATGGCTACACCTTC.

The rearrangement joins TRBV6-5 to TRBJ2-3; D perhaps matches TRBD1 (5 bases). The CDR3 consists of 15 residues. The germline V gene encodes CDR1 MNHEY and CDR2 SVGAGI. Trimming removed 6 bases at V and 0 bases at J, with 13 bases between. The CDR3 here is CASSRGGASTDTQYF. The DNA for the CDR3 is TGTGCCAGCAGCCGCGGTGGGGCTAGCACAGATACGCAGTATTTT.

The chain links TRBV30 to TRBJ2-5; D perhaps matches TRBD2 (6 bases). Trimming took 5 bases from V and 1 from J, leaving 11 bases between them. The CDR3 contains 13 residues. The germline CDR1 and CDR2 sequences are GTSNPN and SVGIG (reference sequence). CDR3 bases: TGTGCCTGGGGTCGGGGGACCCAAGAGACCCAGTACTTC. It yields the protein CAWGRGTQETQYF.

The genes are TRBV29-1 and TRBJ2-7, with D uncertain. V lost 5 bases to trimming and J lost 3 bases, with 17 bases between them. Per the germline V gene, CDR1 is SQVTM and CDR2 is ANQGSEA. This CDR3 region has 14 residues. CDR3 coding DNA: TGCAGCGTTTCGGGTCTATCGGTTAACTACGAGCAGTACTTC. This translates into CSVSGLSVNYEQYF.

V gene TRBV29-1 combines with J gene TRBJ2-7, with TRBD1 identical over 8 bases. The V segment lost 7 bases and the J segment 3 bases; nucleotides outside the gene matches: 8. Germline-derived CDR1 and CDR2 are SQVTM and ANQGSEA. The CDR3 sequence is 13 residues long. The CDR3 DNA sequence: TGCAGCGCAACGGGACAGGACAACTACGAGCAGTACTTC. Protein: CSATGQDNYEQYF.

The V and J genes are TRBV19 and TRBJ2-2, with 12 bases that match TRBD2. The germline V gene has CDR1 LNHDA and CDR2 SQIVND (reference sequence). The CDR3 has 16 residues. Trimming at V came to 5 bases and at J to 1 base, leaving 2 bases not matched to a gene. For the CDR3, the DNA is TGTGCCAGTAGTCGACTAGCGGGGGAGAACACCGGGGAGCTGTTTTTT. Translating gives CASSRLAGENTGELFF.

The genes are TRBV27 and TRBJ1-5; possibly TRBD1 for D (6 bases). Germline assignment: CDR1 MNHEY and CDR2 SMNVEV (reference sequence). Trimming shortened V by 3 bases and J by 7 bases, and 19 bases separated the two germline ends. The CDR3 is 16 amino acids. The CDR3 region is CASSFLTFQGKQPQHF. CDR3 nucleotides: TGTGCCAGCAGTTTCCTGACTTTCCAGGGGAAGCAGCCCCAGCATTTT.

The chain links TRBV5-6 to TRBJ1-1; TRBD1 matches 9 bases. The CDR3 is made up of 15 amino acids. The germline V gene encodes CDR1 SGHDT and CDR2 YYEEEE. Germline trimming cut 5 bases from V and 3 bases from J; bases unmatched to any gene: 8. This CDR3 reads CASSFTGGFDTEAFF. DNA for the CDR3: TGTGCCAGCAGTTTTACAGGGGGCTTCGACACTGAAGCTTTCTTT.